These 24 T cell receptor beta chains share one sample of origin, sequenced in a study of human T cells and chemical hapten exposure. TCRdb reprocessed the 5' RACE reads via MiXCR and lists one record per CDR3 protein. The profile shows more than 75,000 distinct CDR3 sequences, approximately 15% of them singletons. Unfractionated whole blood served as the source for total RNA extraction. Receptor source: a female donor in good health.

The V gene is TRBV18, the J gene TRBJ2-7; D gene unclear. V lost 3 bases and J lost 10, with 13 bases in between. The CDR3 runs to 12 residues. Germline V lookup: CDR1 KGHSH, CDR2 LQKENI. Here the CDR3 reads CASSPSRPDQYF. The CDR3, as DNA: TGTGCCAGCTCACCGTCCAGACCCGATCAGTACTTC.

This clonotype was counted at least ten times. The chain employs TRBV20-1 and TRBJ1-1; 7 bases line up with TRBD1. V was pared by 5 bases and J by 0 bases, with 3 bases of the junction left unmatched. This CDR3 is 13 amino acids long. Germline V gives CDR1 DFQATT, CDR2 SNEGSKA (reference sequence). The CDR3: CSAPGQVNTEAFF. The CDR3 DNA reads TGCAGTGCTCCTGGACAGGTGAACACTGAAGCTTTCTTT.

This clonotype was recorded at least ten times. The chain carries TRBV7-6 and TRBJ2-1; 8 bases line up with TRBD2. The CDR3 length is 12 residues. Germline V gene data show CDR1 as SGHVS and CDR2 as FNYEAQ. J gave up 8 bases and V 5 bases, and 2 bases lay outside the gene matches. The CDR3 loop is CASSRLAYEQFF. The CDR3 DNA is TGTGCCAGCAGCAGACTAGCGTATGAGCAGTTCTTC.

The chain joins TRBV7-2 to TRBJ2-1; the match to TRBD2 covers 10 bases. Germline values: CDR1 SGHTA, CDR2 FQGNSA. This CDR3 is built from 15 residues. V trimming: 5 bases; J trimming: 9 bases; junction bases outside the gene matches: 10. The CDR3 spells CASSQRGGRYGEQFF. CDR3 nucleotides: TGTGCCAGCAGCCAGCGGGGGGGTCGGTATGGTGAGCAGTTCTTC.

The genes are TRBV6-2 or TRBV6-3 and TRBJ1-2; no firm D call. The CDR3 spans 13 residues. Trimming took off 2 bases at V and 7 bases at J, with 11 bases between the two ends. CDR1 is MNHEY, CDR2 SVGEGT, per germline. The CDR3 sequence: CASSYEAGLGYTF. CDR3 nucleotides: TGTGCCAGCAGTTACGAAGCCGGACTTGGCTACACCTTC.

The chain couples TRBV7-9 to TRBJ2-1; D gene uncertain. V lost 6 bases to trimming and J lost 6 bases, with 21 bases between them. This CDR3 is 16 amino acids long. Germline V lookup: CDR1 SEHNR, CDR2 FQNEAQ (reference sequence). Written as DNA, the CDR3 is TGTGCCAGCAGTCCCCCCGGGCCCTCAGACGGCAATGAGCAGTTCTTC. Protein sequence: CASSPPGPSDGNEQFF.

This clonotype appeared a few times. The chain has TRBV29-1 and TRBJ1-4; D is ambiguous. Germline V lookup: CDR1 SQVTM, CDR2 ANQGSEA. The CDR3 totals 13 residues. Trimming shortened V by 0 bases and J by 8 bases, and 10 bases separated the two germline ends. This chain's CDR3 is CSVEEGRGEKLFF. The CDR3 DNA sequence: TGCAGCGTTGAAGAAGGCCGGGGAGAAAAACTGTTTTTT.

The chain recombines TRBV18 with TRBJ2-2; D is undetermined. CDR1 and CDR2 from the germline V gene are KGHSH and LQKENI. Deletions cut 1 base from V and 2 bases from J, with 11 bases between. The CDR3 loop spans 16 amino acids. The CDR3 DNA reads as TGTGCCAGCTCACCACAGGGTGTTGAAAACACCGGGGAGCTGTTTTTT. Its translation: CASSPQGVENTGELFF.

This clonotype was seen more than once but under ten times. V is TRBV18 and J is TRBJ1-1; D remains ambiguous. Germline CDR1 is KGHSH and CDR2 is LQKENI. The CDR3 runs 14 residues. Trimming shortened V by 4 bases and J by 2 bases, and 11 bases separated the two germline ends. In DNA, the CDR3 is TGTGCCAGCTCACTAAACGGACCAAACACTGAAGCTTTCTTT. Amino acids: CASSLNGPNTEAFF.

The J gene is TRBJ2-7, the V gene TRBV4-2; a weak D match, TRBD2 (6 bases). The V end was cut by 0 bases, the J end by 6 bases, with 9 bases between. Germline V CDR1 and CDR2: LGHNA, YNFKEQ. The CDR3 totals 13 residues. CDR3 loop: CASSQESGFEQYF. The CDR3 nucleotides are TGTGCCAGCAGCCAAGAAAGCGGGTTCGAGCAGTACTTC.

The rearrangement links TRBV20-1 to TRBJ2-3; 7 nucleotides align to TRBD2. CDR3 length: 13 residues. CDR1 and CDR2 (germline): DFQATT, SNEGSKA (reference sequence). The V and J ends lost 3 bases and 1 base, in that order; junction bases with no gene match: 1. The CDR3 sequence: CSARGGGTDTQYF. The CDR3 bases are TGCAGTGCTAGGGGGGGGGGCACAGATACGCAGTATTTT.

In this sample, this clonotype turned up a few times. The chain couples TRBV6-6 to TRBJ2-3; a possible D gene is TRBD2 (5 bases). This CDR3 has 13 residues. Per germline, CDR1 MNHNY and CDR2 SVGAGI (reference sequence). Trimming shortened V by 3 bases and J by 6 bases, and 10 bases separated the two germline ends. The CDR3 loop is CASSYYIADTQYF. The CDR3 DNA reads TGTGCCAGCAGTTATTACATAGCGGATACGCAGTATTTT.

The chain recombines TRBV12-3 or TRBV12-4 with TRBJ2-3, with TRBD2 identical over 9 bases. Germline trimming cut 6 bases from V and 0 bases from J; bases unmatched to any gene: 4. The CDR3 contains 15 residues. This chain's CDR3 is CASRPGLASTDTQYF. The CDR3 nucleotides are TGTGCCAGCAGGCCAGGACTAGCGAGCACAGATACGCAGTATTTT.

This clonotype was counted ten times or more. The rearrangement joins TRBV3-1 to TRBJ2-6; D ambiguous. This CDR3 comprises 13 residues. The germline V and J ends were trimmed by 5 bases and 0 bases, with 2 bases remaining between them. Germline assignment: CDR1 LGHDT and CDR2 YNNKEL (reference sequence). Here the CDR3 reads CASSVSGANVLTF. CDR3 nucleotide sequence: TGTGCCAGCAGCGTCTCTGGGGCCAACGTCCTGACTTTC.

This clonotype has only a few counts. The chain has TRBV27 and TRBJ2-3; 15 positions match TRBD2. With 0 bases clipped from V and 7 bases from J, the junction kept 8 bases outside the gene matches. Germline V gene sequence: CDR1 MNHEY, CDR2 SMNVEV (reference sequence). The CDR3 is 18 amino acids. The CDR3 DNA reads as TGTGCCAGCAGTTTATCGTGGACTAGCGGGAGGGCCTATCATACGCAGTATTTT. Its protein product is CASSLSWTSGRAYHTQYF.

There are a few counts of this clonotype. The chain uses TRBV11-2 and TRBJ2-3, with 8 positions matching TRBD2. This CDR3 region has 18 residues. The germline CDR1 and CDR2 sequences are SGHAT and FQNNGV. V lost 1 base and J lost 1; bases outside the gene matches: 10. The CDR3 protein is CASSLGYSGTTRTDTQYF. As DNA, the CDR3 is TGTGCCAGCAGCTTAGGCTATAGCGGGACTACACGCACAGATACGCAGTATTTT.

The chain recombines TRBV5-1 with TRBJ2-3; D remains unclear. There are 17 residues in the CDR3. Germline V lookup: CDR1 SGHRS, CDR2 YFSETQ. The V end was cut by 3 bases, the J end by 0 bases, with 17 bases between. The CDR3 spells CASSSYLTHFSTDTQYF. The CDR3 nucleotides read TGCGCCAGCAGCTCGTACCTGACACATTTTAGCACAGATACGCAGTATTTT.

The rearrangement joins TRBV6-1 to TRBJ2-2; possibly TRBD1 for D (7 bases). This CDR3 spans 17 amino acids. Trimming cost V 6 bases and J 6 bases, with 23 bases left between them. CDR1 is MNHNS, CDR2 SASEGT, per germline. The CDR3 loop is CASSAPGGGGLAGELFF. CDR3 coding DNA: TGTGCCAGCAGCGCCCCAGGAGGAGGGGGCTTGGCCGGGGAGCTGTTTTTT.

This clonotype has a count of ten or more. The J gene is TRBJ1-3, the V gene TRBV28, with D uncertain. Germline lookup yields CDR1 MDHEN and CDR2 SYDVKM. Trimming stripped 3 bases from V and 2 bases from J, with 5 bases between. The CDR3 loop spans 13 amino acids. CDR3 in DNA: TGTGCCAGCAGTTTCCTGCCTGGAAACACCATATATTTT. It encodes CASSFLPGNTIYF.

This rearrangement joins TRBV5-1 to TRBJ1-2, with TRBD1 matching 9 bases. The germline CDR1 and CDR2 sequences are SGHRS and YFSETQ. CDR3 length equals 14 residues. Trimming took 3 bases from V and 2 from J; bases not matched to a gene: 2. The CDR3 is CASSSGTGNYGYTF. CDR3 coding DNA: TGCGCCAGCAGCTCCGGGACAGGGAACTATGGCTACACCTTC.

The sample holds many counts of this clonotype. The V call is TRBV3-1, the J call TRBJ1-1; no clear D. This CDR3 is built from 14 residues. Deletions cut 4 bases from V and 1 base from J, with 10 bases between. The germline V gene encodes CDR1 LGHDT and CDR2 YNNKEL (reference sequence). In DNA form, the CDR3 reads TGTGCCAGCAGCCGGTTTGAGAGGAACACTGAAGCTTTCTTT. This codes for CASSRFERNTEAFF.

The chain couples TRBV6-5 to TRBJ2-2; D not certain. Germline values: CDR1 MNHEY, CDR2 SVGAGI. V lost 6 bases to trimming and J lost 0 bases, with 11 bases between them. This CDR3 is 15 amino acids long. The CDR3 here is CASSTPTANTGELFF. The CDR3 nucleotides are TGTGCCAGCAGCACACCGACGGCGAACACCGGGGAGCTGTTTTTT.

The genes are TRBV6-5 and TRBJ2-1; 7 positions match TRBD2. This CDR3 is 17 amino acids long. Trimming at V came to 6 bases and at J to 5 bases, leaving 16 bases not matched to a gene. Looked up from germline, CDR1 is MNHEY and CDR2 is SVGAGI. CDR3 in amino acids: CASSLSRKPSGNNEQFF. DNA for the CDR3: TGTGCCAGCAGCCTCTCGCGTAAGCCGAGCGGGAACAATGAGCAGTTCTTC.

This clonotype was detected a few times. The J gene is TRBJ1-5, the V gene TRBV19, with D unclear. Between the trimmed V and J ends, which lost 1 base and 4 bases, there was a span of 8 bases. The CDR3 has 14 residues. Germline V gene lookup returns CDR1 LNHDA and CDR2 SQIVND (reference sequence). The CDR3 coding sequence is TGTGCCAGTAGTATAGTCGACGGAAATCAGCCCCAGCATTTT. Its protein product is CASSIVDGNQPQHF.